This T cell receptor (beta chain) was sequenced in a study of OX40 agonist ivuxolimab in advanced cancers. Notes on this clone: What it binds is not known.

A history of autoimmune disease or systemic immunosuppression excluded patients. Between the trimmed V and J ends, which lost 5 bases and 6 bases, there was a span of 17 bases. CDR1 is SNHLY and CDR2 is FYNNEI in the germline V gene. The CDR3 totals 14 residues. The assay was immunoSEQ multiplex PCR, and TCRdb's table has in-frame clones only and misses some. The sample lists tens of thousands of clones, around 84% seen once, with approximately 1.8% in the top ten. Study conclusions and caveats: The authors also found low normalized T-cell clonal expansion in some nonresponders. CD8+ T cells were the subset that, on average, had more expanded clones than CD4+.

The chain recombines TRBV2 with TRBJ2-7, with TRBD2 as a possible D gene (6 bases). The origin of this receptor is an adult with an advanced solid tumor such as melanoma, head and neck, liver or kidney cancer. This sample comprised CD4+ or CD8+ T cells sorted from blood, obtained in a trial of the OX40 agonist ivuxolimab. Written as DNA, the CDR3 is TGTGCCAGCAGTTCTGTGGCTAGCGTTGTCGAGCAGTACTTC. This sequence encodes CASSSVASVVEQYF.